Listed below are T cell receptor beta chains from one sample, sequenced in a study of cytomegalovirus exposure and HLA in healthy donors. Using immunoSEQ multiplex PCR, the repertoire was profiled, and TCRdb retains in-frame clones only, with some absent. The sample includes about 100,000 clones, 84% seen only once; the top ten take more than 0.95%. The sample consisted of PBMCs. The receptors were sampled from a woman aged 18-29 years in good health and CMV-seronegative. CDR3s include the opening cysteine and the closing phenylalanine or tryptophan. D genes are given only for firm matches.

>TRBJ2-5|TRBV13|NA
TGTGCCAGCAGCCGGGGAGAAGTAGAGACCCAGTACTTC
CASSRGEVETQYF
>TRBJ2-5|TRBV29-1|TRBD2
TGCAGCGTGAGGGAGGGAGAGACCCAGTACTTC
CSVREGETQYF
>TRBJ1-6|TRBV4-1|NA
TGCGCCAGCAGCCAGAACAGGGAGGGTAATTCACCCCTCCACTTT
CASSQNREGNSPLHF
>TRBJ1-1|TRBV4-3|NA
TGCGCCAGCAGCCAAGGGACGGGGGACACTGAAGCTTTCTTT
CASSQGTGDTEAFF
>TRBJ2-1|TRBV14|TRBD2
TGTGCCAGCAGCCACCTAGCGGAGTGGAATGAGCAGTTCTTC
CASSHLAEWNEQFF
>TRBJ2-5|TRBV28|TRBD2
TGTGCCAGCAGTTTGTCTAGCGGGGGAGAGACCCAGTACTTC
CASSLSSGGETQYF
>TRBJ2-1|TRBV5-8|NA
TGTGCCAGCAGCTCCCGACTTAGAATAAGGAATGAGCAGTTCTTC
CASSSRLRIRNEQFF
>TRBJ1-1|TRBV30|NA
TGTGCCTGGACGGTCTGGAACACTGAAGCTTTCTTT
CAWTVWNTEAFF
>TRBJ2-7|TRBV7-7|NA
TGTGCCAGCAGCTTAGGGCGGGGCTCCTACGAGCAGTACTTC
CASSLGRGSYEQYF
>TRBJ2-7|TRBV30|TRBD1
TGTGCCTGGAGTGTATGGCAAGGACAGGGGGTGGCCGAGCAGTACTTC
CAWSVWQGQGVAEQYF
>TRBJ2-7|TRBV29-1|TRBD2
TGCAGCGTGGGGCGAGCGGGAGATTCGCGCGAGCAGTACTTC
CSVGRAGDSREQYF